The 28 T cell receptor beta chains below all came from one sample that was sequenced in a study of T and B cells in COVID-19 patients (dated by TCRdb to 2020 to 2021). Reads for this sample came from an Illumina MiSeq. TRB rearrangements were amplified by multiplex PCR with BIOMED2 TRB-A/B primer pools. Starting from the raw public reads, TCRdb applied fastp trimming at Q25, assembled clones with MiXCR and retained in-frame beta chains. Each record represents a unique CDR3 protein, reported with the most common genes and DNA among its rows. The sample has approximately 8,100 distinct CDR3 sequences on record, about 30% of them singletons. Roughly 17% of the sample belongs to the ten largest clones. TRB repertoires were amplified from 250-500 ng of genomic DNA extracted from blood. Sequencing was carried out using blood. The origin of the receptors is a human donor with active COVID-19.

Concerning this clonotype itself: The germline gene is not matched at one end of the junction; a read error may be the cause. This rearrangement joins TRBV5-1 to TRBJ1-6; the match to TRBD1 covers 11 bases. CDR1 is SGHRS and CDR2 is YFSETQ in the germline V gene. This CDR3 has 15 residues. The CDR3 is CASSPRTGGNSPLHF. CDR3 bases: TGTGCCAGCAGCCCACGGACAGGGGGCAATTCACCCCTCCACTTT. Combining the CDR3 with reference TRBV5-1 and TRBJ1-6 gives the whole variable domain KAGVTQTPRYLIKTRGQQVTLSCSPISGHRSVSWYQQTPGQGLQFLFEYFSETQRNKGNFPGRFSGRQFSNSRSEMNVSTLELGDSALYLCASSPRTGGNSPLHFGNGTRLTVT.

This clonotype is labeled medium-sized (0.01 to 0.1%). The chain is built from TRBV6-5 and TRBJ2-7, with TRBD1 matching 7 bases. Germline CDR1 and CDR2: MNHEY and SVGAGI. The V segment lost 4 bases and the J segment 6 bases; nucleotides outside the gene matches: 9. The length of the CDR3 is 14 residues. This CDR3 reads CASSSDREMFEQYF. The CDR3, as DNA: TGTGCCAGCAGTTCCGACAGGGAAATGTTCGAGCAGTACTTC.

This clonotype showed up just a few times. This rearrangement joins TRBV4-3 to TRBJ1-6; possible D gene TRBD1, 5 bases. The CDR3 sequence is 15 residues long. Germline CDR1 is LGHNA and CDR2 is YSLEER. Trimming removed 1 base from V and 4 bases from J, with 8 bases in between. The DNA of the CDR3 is TGCGCCAGCAGCCAAGGCAGGGTTTATAATTCACCCCTCCACTTT. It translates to CASSQGRVYNSPLHF.

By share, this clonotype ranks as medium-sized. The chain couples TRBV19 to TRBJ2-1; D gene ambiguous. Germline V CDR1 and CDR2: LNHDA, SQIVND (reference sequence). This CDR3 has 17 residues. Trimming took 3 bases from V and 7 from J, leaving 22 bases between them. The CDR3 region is CASSITSMGSPWNEQFF. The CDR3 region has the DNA TGTGCCAGTAGTATTACCTCCATGGGCTCGCCATGGAATGAGCAGTTCTTC.

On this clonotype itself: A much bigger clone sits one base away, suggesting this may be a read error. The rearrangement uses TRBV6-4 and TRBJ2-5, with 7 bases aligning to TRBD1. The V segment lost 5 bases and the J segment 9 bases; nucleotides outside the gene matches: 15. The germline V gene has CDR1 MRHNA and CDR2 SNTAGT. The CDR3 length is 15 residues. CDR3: CASSFKGQRTLSQYF. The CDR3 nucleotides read TGTGCCAGCAGTTTCAAGGGACAGCGAACTTTGTCCCAGTACTTC.

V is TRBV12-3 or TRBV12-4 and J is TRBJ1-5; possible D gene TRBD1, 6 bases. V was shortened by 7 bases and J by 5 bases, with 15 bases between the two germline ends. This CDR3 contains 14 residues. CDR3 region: CASTLDSWDQPQHF. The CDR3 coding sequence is TGTGCCAGCACCTTGGACAGCTGGGATCAGCCCCAGCATTTT.

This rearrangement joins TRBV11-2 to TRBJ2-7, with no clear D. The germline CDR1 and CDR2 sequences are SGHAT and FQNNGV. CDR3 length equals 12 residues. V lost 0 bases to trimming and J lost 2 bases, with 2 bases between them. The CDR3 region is CASSLDPYEQYV. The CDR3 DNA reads TGTGCCAGCAGCTTAGACCCCTACGAGCAGTACGTC.

The CDR3 loop reads CASNRQGAFNQPQHF. The CDR3 DNA sequence: TGTGCCAGTAACAGACAGGGGGCCTTCAATCAGCCCCAGCATTTT. J is TRBJ1-5 and V is TRBV19, with 10 bases matching TRBD1. CDR1 LNHDA and CDR2 SQIVND come from the germline V gene (reference sequence). The CDR3 totals 15 residues. The V and J ends lost 7 bases and 3 bases, in that order; junction bases with no gene match: 6.

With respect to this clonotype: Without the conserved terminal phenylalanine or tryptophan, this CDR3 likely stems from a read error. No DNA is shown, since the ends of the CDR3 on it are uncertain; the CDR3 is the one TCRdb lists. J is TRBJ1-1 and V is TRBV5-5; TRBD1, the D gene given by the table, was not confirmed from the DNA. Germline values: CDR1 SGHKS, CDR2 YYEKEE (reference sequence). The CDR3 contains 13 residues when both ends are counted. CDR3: CASSPGQESPATL.

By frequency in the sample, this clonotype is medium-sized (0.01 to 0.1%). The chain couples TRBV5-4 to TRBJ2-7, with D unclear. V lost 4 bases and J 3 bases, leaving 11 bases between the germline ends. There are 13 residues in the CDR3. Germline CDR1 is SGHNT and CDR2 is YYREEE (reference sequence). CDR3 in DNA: TGTGCCAGCAGCCACCCGGACCACTACGAGCAGTACTTC. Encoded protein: CASSHPDHYEQYF. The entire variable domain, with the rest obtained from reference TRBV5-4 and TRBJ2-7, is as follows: ETGVTQSPTHLIKTRGQQVTLRCSSQSGHNTVSWYQQALGQGPQFIFQYYREEENGRGNFPPRFSGLQFPNYSSELNVNALELDDSALYLCASSHPDHYEQYFGPGTRLTVT.

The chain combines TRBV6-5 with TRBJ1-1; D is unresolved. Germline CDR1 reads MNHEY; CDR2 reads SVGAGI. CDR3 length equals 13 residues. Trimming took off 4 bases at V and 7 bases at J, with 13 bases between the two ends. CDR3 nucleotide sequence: TGTGCCAGCAGTTGGGAAGCCATTGGTGAAGCTTTCTTT. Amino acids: CASSWEAIGEAFF.

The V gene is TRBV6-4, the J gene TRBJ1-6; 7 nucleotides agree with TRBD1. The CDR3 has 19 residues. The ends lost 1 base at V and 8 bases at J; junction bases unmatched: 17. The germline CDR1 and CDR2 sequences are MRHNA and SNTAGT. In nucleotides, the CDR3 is TGTGCCAGCAGTGACTGGGTGGACAGGAGGGGCAAGGCGGATTCACCCCTCCACTTT. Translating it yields CASSDWVDRRGKADSPLHF.

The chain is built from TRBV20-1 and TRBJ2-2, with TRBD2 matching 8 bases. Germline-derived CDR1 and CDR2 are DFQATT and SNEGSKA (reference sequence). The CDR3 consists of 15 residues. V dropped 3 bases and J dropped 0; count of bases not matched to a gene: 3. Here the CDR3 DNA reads TGCAGTGCTAGTAGCGGGGCACCGAACACCGGGGAGCTGTTTTTT. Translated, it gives CSASSGAPNTGELFF.

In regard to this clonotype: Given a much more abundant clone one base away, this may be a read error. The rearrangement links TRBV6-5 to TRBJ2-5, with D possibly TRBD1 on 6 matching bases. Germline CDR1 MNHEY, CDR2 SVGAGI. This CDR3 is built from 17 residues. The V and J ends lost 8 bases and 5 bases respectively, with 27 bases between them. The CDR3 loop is CASSLGARAGLRETQYF. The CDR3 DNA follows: TGTGCCAGCTCCCTGGGGGCTAGGGCAGGGCTTAGGGAGACCCAGTACTTC.

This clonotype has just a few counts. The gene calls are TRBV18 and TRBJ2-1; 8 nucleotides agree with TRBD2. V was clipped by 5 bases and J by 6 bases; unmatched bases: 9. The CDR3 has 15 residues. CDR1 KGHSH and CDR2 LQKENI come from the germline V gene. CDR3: CASSEFSGTSNEQFF. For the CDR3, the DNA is TGTGCCAGCTCAGAATTCTCCGGGACTAGCAATGAGCAGTTCTTC.

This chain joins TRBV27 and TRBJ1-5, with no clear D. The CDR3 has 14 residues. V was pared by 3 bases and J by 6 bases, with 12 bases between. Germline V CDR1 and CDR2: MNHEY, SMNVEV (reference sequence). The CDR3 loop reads CASSFFSVGQPQHF. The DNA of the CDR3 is TGTGCCAGCAGTTTTTTTTCCGTAGGTCAGCCCCAGCATTTT.

The CDR3 DNA reads as TGTGCCAGCAGGTCCGGGACTAGCGGGGGGGCCGATCGCACCGGGGAGCTGTTTTTT. It codes for CASRSGTSGGADRTGELFF. The genes are TRBV6-1 and TRBJ2-2; 16 nucleotides agree with TRBD2. CDR1 and CDR2 (germline): MNHNS, SASEGT. V lost 6 bases and J lost 4; bases outside the gene matches: 11. CDR3 length equals 19 residues.

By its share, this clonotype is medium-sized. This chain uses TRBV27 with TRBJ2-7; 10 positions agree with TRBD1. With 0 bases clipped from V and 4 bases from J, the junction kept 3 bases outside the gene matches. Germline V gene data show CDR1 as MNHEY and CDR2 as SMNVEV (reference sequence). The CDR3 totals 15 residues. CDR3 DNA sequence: TGTGCCAGCAGTTTATCTGGGGACAGGGGTTACGAGCAGTACGTC. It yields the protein CASSLSGDRGYEQYV.

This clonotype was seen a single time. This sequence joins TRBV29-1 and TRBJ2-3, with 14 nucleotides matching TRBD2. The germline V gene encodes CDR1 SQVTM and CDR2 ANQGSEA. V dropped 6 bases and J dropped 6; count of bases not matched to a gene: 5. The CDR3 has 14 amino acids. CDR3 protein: CSVVTSGGADTQYF. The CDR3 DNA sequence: TGCAGCGTAGTGACTAGCGGGGGGGCGGATACGCAGTATTTT.

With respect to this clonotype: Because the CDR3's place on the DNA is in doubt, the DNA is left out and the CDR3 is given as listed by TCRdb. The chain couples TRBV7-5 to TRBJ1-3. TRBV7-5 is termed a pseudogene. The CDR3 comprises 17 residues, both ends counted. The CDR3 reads CISVSEARGGGGNPIYF.

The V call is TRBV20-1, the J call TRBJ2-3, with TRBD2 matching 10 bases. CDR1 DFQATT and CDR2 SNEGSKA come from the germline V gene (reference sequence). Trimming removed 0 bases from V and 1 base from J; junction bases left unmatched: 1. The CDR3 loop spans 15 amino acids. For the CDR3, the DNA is TGCAGTGCTAGAGATGGACTAGCGGGCACAGATACGCAGTATTTT. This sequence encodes CSARDGLAGTDTQYF.

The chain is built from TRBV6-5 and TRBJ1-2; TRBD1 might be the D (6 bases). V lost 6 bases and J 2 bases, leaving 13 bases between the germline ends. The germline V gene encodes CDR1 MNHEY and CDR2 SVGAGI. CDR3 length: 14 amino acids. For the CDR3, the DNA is TGTGCCAGCAGACCAGGACAGCCCAACTATGGCTACACCTTC. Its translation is CASRPGQPNYGYTF.

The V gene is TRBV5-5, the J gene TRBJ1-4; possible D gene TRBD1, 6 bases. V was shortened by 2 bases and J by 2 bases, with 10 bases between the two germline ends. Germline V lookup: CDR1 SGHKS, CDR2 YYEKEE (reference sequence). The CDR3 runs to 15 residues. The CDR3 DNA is TGTGCCAGCAGCTTAGGGGGGCAGACTAATGAAAAACTGTTTTTT. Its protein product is CASSLGGQTNEKLFF.

The CDR3 nucleotides read TGTGCCAGCAGTGGCCCGGACAGGGGGAATAACTATGGCTACACCTTC. It codes for CASSGPDRGNNYGYTF. The V call is TRBV13, the J call TRBJ1-2; 10 nucleotides match TRBD1. CDR1 and CDR2 (germline): PRHDT, FYEKMQ (reference sequence). The CDR3 is 16 amino acids. The trim removed 6 bases at V and 1 base at J, leaving 8 bases unmatched.

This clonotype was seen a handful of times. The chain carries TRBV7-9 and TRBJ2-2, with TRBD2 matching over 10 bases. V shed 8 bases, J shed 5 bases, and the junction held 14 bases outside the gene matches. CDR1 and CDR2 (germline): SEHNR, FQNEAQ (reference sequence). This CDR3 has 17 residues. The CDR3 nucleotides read TGTGCCAGCGGAGAGCGGGGGGGCCTCCAGCGAACCGGGGAGCTGTTTTTT. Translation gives CASGERGGLQRTGELFF.

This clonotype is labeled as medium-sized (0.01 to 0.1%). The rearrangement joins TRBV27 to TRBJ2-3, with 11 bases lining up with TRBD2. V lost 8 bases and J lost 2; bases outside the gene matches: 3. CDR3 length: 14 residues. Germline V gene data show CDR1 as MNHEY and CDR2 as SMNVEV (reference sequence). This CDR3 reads CASLAGGPTDTQYF. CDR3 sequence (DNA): TGTGCCAGCCTAGCGGGGGGCCCCACAGATACGCAGTATTTT.

Written as DNA, the CDR3 is TGCGCCAGCAGCGCCTGGGACTACCTAGGCACCGGGGAGCTGTTTTTT. Encoded protein: CASSAWDYLGTGELFF. The chain combines TRBV5-1 with TRBJ2-2; 7 positions agree with TRBD2. This CDR3 contains 16 residues. V was clipped by 4 bases and J by 4 bases; unmatched bases: 10. Germline V lookup: CDR1 SGHRS, CDR2 YFSETQ.

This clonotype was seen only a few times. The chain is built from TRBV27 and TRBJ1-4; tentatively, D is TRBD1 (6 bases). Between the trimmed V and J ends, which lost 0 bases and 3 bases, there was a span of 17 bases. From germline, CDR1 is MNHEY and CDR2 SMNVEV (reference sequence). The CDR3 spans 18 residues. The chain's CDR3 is CASSLSMGGAASNEKLFF. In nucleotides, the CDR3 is TGTGCCAGCAGTTTATCGATGGGGGGCGCAGCCTCTAATGAAAAACTGTTTTTT.